Below are 20 T cell receptor beta chains sequenced from a single sample in a study of sequential checkpoint blockade in melanoma. Repertoires were generated with immunoSEQ multiplex PCR, while TCRdb's copy carries only in-frame clones and drops some. The table lists 13,000 or so clones, approximately 52% of them singletons. This sample's treatment: randomized to nivolumab then ipilimumab (arm A) or the reverse (arm B). The sample here was CD8+ T cells sorted from blood (inferred from file names), taken from a patient given nivolumab and ipilimumab in sequence. These TCRs come from a human donor with melanoma.

In this sample, this clone is medium-sized. V and J are TRBV19 and TRBJ1-2; TRBD1 agrees at 7 bases. V trimming: 4 bases; J trimming: 4 bases; junction bases outside the gene matches: 6. Per germline, CDR1 LNHDA and CDR2 SQIVND (reference sequence). The CDR3 is 14 residues long. The CDR3 region is CASSTQAGGYGYTF. For the CDR3, the DNA is TGTGCCAGTAGTACCCAGGCAGGGGGCTATGGCTACACCTTC.

The genes are TRBV19 and TRBJ1-2; D may be TRBD1 (5 bases). Trimming shortened V by 5 bases and J by 4 bases, and 14 bases separated the two germline ends. Germline V CDR1 and CDR2: LNHDA, SQIVND (reference sequence). The CDR3 has 14 amino acids. CDR3 region: CASSPLGGSYGYTF. CDR3 sequence (DNA): TGTGCCAGTAGTCCCCTGGGGGGTTCCTATGGCTACACCTTC.

V usage is TRBV7-9 and J usage is TRBJ2-3; maybe TRBD1 (5 bases). Per germline, CDR1 SEHNR and CDR2 FQNEAQ (reference sequence). The germline V and J ends were trimmed by 1 base and 6 bases, with 11 bases remaining between them. CDR3 length: 14 amino acids. CDR3 DNA: TGTGCCAGCAGCTTAGTAATGGGGCGGGATACGCAGTATTTT. Protein: CASSLVMGRDTQYF. The complete variable domain, with remaining parts taken from reference TRBV7-9 and TRBJ2-3, reads DTGVSQNPRHKITKRGQNVTFRCDPISEHNRLYWYRQTLGQGPEFLTYFQNEAQLEKSRLLSDRFSAERPKGSFSTLEIQRTEQGDSAMYLCASSLVMGRDTQYFGPGTRLTVL.

This sequence joins TRBV27 and TRBJ2-6, with no clear D. V gave up 2 bases and J gave up 2 bases, with 10 bases separating them. CDR1 is MNHEY, CDR2 SMNVEV, per germline (reference sequence). The CDR3 consists of 16 residues. The CDR3 bases are TGTGCCAGCAGTTTAATTTGGGCGACTGGGGCCAACGTCCTGACTTTC. Translating it yields CASSLIWATGANVLTF.

This clone came up a few times. The chain uses TRBV11-2 and TRBJ2-7, with D maybe TRBD2 (5 bases). Trimming removed 1 base from V and 1 base from J, with 11 bases in between. Germline assignment: CDR1 SGHAT and CDR2 FQNNGV. This CDR3 has 15 residues. CDR3 region: CASSLGPGESYEQYF. DNA of the CDR3: TGTGCCAGCAGCTTAGGGCCCGGGGAGTCCTACGAGCAGTACTTC.

This chain joins TRBV11-2 and TRBJ1-6, with unresolved D. The length of the CDR3 is 16 residues. The germline V gene encodes CDR1 SGHAT and CDR2 FQNNGV. The germline V and J ends were trimmed by 5 bases and 0 bases, with 11 bases remaining between them. The CDR3 region is CASSEWRASYNSPLHF. The CDR3 region has the DNA TGTGCCAGCAGCGAATGGCGGGCCTCCTATAATTCACCCCTCCACTTT. The full variable domain, rest sourced from reference TRBV11-2 and TRBJ1-6, is EAGVAQSPRYKIIEKRQSVAFWCNPISGHATLYWYQQILGQGPKLLIQFQNNGVVDDSQLPKDRFSAERLKGVDSTLKIQPAKLEDSAVYLCASSEWRASYNSPLHFGNGTRLTVT.

The rearrangement uses TRBV5-1 and TRBJ2-5, with 8 bases that match TRBD2. The CDR3 has 15 amino acids. V lost 5 bases to trimming and J lost 5 bases; unmatched junction nucleotides: 11. Germline V gene lookup returns CDR1 SGHRS and CDR2 YFSETQ. The CDR3 loop reads CASRSSGGALETQYF. Written as DNA, the CDR3 is TGCGCCAGCAGGTCATCCGGGGGGGCCCTGGAGACCCAGTACTTC.

The V gene is TRBV5-1, the J gene TRBJ2-7; 8 positions agree with TRBD1. Germline V CDR1 and CDR2: SGHRS, YFSETQ. V shed 5 bases, J shed 6 bases, and the junction held 13 bases outside the gene matches. The CDR3 is 15 residues long. The DNA of the CDR3 is TGCGCCAGCAGTAGGTATGGGACAGGAGAAGGCGAGCAGTACTTC. It is translated as CASSRYGTGEGEQYF.

This clone occurred once. The chain carries TRBV6-5 and TRBJ2-1, with D perhaps matching TRBD2 (6 bases). Germline CDR1 and CDR2: MNHEY and SVGAGI. The CDR3 has 14 residues. V was shortened by 5 bases and J by 7 bases, with 15 bases between the two germline ends. CDR3 amino acids: CASSGGSRGNEQFF. As DNA, the CDR3 is TGTGCCAGCAGTGGGGGGAGTCGTGGAAATGAGCAGTTCTTC.

The gene calls are TRBV18 and TRBJ2-1; no definite D call. Trimming shortened V by 2 bases and J by 5 bases, and 4 bases separated the two germline ends. The germline CDR1 and CDR2 sequences are KGHSH and LQKENI. The CDR3 runs to 12 residues. CDR3 DNA: TGTGCCAGCTCACCAGCGGACAATGAGCAGTTCTTC. Encoded protein: CASSPADNEQFF.

The chain uses TRBV27 and TRBJ1-1; weak D call: TRBD1 (6 bases). The germline V and J ends were trimmed by 9 bases and 2 bases, with 16 bases remaining between them. This CDR3 has 14 amino acids. The germline V gene encodes CDR1 MNHEY and CDR2 SMNVEV (reference sequence). CDR3 protein: CASGPGTPNTEAFF. The CDR3 DNA is TGTGCCAGTGGACCCGGGACACCTAACACTGAAGCTTTCTTT.

The CDR3 reads CASSLESSGGNEQYF. CDR3 DNA sequence: TGTGCCAGCAGCTTGGAATCTAGCGGGGGGAACGAGCAGTACTTC. The chain carries TRBV7-2 and TRBJ2-7; TRBD2 matches at 11 bases. The germline CDR1 and CDR2 sequences are SGHTA and FQGNSA. This CDR3 is built from 15 residues. Unmatched junction bases numbered 6, after V lost 3 bases and J lost 5 bases. The whole variable domain, remainder taken from reference TRBV7-2 and TRBJ2-7, is GAGVSQSPSNKVTEKGKDVELRCDPISGHTALYWYRQSLGQGLEFLIYFQGNSAPDKSGLPSDRFSAERTGGSVSTLTIQRTQQEDSAVYLCASSLESSGGNEQYFGPGTRLTVT.

This rearrangement joins TRBV5-1 to TRBJ2-2; a weak D match, TRBD2 (6 bases). Looked up from germline, CDR1 is SGHRS and CDR2 is YFSETQ. CDR3 length: 14 amino acids. Deletions cut 7 bases from V and 1 base from J, with 11 bases between. CDR3 amino acids: CASELSGNTGELFF. Here the CDR3 DNA reads TGCGCCAGCGAACTTAGCGGGAACACCGGGGAGCTGTTTTTT.

The V call is TRBV5-5, the J call TRBJ1-1; no clear D. CDR1 and CDR2 from the germline V gene are SGHKS and YYEKEE (reference sequence). The CDR3 extends over 15 amino acids. With 0 bases removed from V and 0 bases from J, the gap between germline ends came to 9 bases. CDR3 in DNA: TGTGCCAGCAGCTTGGAATGGAGTATGAACACTGAAGCTTTCTTT. Encoded protein: CASSLEWSMNTEAFF.

By sample share, this clone is medium-sized. The CDR3 DNA reads TGTGCCAGCAGCTCGGGGGGCCAAGACTCCGAGCAGTACTTC. It yields the protein CASSSGGQDSEQYF. The J gene is TRBJ2-7, the V gene TRBV13; D possibly corresponds to TRBD2 (7 bases). V shed 4 bases and J shed 6 bases, with 16 bases lying between them. This CDR3 is built from 14 residues. The germline CDR1 and CDR2 sequences are PRHDT and FYEKMQ (reference sequence).

The DNA for the CDR3 is TGTGCCAGCAGCCCGCCGACTAGCGCCGGGGAGCTGTTTTTT. It yields the protein CASSPPTSAGELFF. The V and J genes are TRBV11-3 and TRBJ2-2; 8 bases match TRBD2. The length of the CDR3 is 14 residues. Per germline, CDR1 SGHNT and CDR2 YENEEA. V lost 5 bases, J lost 6 bases, and 5 bases stayed unmatched. Variable domain in full (rest from reference TRBV11-3 and TRBJ2-2): EAGVVQSPRYKIIEKKQPVAFWCNPISGHNTLYWYLQNLGQGPELLIRYENEEAVDDSQLPKDRFSAERLKGVDSTLKIQPAELGDSAVYLCASSPPTSAGELFFGEGSRLTVL.

The sample holds a few counts of this clone. The chain joins TRBV9 to TRBJ1-1; 8 positions match TRBD1. CDR3 length: 15 amino acids. Germline CDR1 SGDLS, CDR2 YYNGEE. With V trimmed by 2 bases and J by 1 base, 4 bases remained unmatched. CDR3 residues: CASSVHRGGNTEAFF. CDR3 nucleotides: TGTGCCAGCAGCGTCCACAGGGGGGGGAACACTGAAGCTTTCTTT.

The rearrangement uses TRBV6-5 and TRBJ1-5; 10 bases agree with TRBD1. The CDR3 loop spans 13 amino acids. J lost 10 bases, V lost 6 bases, and 6 bases had no gene match. The germline CDR1 and CDR2 sequences are MNHEY and SVGAGI. The CDR3: CASRQTGGDPQHF. CDR3 in DNA: TGTGCCAGCAGACAGACAGGGGGCGATCCCCAGCATTTT.

This clone appeared a few times. This chain links TRBV6-1 with TRBJ2-7; 10 positions agree with TRBD1. The CDR3 contains 15 residues. CDR1 and CDR2 from the germline V gene are MNHNS and SASEGT. The junction had 5 bases not matched to a gene; V was cut back by 5 bases and J by 1 base. This chain's CDR3 is CASSLGTGVSYEQYF. CDR3 sequence (DNA): TGTGCCAGCAGTCTAGGGACAGGGGTATCCTACGAGCAGTACTTC.

This chain links TRBV5-6 with TRBJ2-7; 9 positions match TRBD2. After removal of 6 bases from V and 3 bases from J, the junction contained 7 bases not matched to a gene. The CDR3 has 14 amino acids. Germline V lookup: CDR1 SGHDT, CDR2 YYEEEE. CDR3 nucleotides: TGTGCCAGCAACGAGCGGGGGGCTGACTACGAGCAGTACTTC. This sequence encodes CASNERGADYEQYF.